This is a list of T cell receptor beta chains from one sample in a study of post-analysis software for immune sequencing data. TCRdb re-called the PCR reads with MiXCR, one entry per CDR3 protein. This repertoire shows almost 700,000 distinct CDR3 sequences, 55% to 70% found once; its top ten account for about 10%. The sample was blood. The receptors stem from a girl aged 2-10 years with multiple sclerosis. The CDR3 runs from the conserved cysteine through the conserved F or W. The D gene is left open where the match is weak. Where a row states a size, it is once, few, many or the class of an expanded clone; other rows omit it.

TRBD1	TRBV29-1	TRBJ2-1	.	TGCAGCGTTGGGACAGGGCCCTACAATGAGCAGTTCTTC	CSVGTGPYNEQFF
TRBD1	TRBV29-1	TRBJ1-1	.	TGCAGCGTTGAGGGAAAGGGGGCCAGCACTGAAGCTTTCTTT	CSVEGKGASTEAFF
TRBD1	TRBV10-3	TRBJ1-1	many	TGTGCCATCAGCGGAGACAGGGGGAACACTGAAGCTTTCTTT	CAISGDRGNTEAFF
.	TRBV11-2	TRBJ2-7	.	TGTGCCAGCAGTCTAGGGGGGGGCCCTTGGGAGCAGTACTTC	CASSLGGGPWEQYF
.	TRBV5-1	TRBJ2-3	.	TGCGCCAGCAGCTTGGTCGGGAAGTTTATGCGGGATACGCAGTATTTT	CASSLVGKFMRDTQYF
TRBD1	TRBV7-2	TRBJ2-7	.	TGTGCCAGCAGCCCCGGGACAGGGCGACGCGAGCAGTACTTC	CASSPGTGRREQYF
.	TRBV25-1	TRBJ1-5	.	TGTGCCAGCAGTGAATTGGGCAGGGTCCAGCATTTT	CASSELGRVQHF
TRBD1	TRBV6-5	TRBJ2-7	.	TGTGCCAGCAGAAGGGGACAGGGGGGCTACGAGCAGTACTTC	CASRRGQGGYEQYF
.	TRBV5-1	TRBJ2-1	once	TGCGCCAGCAGCTTGACTCGTGCATCCTACAATGAGCAGTTCTTC	CASSLTRASYNEQFF
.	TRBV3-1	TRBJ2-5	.	TGTGCCAGCAGCCAAGCCCGAGGGGCCGGGGAGACCCAGTACTTC	CASSQARGAGETQYF
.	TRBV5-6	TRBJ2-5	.	TGTGCCAGCAGCGAAGTGGCCGGTGGCGAGACCCAGTACTTC	CASSEVAGGETQYF
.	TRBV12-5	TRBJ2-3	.	TGTGCTAGTGGTTGGACCAGGGACAGCACAGATACGCAGTATTTT	CASGWTRDSTDTQYF
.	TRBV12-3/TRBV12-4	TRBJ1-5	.	TGTGCCAGCAGCCACCCTGGGGTAAATCAGCCCCAGCATTTT	CASSHPGVNQPQHF
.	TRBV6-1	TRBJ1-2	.	TGTGCCAGCAGTGAAGGGGGCGGGGGCTACACCTTC	CASSEGGGGYTF
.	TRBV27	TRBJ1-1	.	TGTGCCAGCAGTTTATGGGCAGGGTGGAACACTGAAGCTTTCTTT	CASSLWAGWNTEAFF
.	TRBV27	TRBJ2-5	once	TGTGCCAGCAGTTTAAAGCAGGGGCCCGGGACTCAGTACTTC	CASSLKQGPGTQYF
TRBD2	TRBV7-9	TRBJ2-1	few	TGTGCCAGCAGCCTCCCTAGCGGGGGAGGGGGCGGCTACAATGAGCAGTTCTTC	CASSLPSGGGGGYNEQFF
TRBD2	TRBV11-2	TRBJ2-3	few	TGTGCCAGCAGCTTAGTGCTAGCGGGAGCGGGATCGTATTTT	CASSLVLAGAGSYF
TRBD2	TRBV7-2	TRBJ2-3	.	TGTGCCAGCAGCGCCACAACTAGCGCCTTCACAGATACGCAGTATTTT	CASSATTSAFTDTQYF
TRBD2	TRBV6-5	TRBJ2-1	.	TGTGCCAGCAGTTACCTCGCGGGAGGAGGCCAATATGAGCAGTTCTTC	CASSYLAGGGQYEQFF
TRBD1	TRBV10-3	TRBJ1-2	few	TGTGCCATCAGCCCTGAACAGGGGAACGGCTACACCTTC	CAISPEQGNGYTF
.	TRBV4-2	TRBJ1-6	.	TGTGCCAGCAGCCAACGGCAGGGCGGTGGAAATTCACCCCTCCACTTT	CASSQRQGGGNSPLHF
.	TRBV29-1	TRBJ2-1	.	TGCGGCGTTGATGCCGGGGTTTCCTACAATGAGCAGTTCTTC	CGVDAGVSYNEQFF
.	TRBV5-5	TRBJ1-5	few	TGTGCCAGCAGCCGCGACGGCTATCCGCCCCAGCATTTT	CASSRDGYPPQHF
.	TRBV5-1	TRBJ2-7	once	TGCGCCAGCAGCTCAGCTAATCGAAACGAGCAGTACTTC	CASSSANRNEQYF
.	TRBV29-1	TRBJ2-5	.	TGCAGCGTTGAAGATCGGGGGCGGGAGACCCAGTACTTC	CSVEDRGRETQYF
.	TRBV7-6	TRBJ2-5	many	TGTGCCAGCAGTTCCGGGGGTTTCCAAGAGACCCAGTACTTC	CASSSGGFQETQYF
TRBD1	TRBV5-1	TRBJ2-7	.	TGCGCCAGCACCCGTTTCCGGGACAGGGGAACCTACGAGCAGTACTTC	CASTRFRDRGTYEQYF
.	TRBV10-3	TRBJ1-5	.	TGTGCCATCAGTGAGATGGTGGGGGGTCAGCCCCAGCATTTT	CAISEMVGGQPQHF
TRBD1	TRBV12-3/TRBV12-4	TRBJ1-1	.	TGTGCCAGCAGTTCTGGACAGGTGATGAACATTGAAGCTTTCTTT	CASSSGQVMNIEAFF
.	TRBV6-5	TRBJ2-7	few	TGTGCCAGCAGTAGGGACGAGACTTCGGAGCAGTACTTC	CASSRDETSEQYF
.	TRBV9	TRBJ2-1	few	TGTGCCAGCAGCGTGGCACCCTCAACCATCAATGAGCAGTTCTTC	CASSVAPSTINEQFF
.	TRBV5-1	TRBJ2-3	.	TGCGCCAGCAGCCCCGGACACTCCGGCACAGATACGCAGTATTTT	CASSPGHSGTDTQYF
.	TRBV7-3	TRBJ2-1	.	TGTGCCAGCAGACAAACGGGGACGGCGGATGAGCAGTTCTTC	CASRQTGTADEQFF
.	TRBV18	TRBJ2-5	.	TGTGCCAGCTCAAAAGGTCGGATAGAGACCCAGTACTTC	CASSKGRIETQYF
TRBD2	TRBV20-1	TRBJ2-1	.	TGCAGTGCTAAGGGCTTCGCTAGCGGGGGGGGAAGCTCCTACAATGAGCAGTTCTTC	CSAKGFASGGGSSYNEQFF
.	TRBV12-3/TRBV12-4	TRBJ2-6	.	TGTGCCAGCAGCCCTAGGACAGATAGACGGCTCCACTCTGGGGCCAACGTCCTGACTTTC	CASSPRTDRRLHSGANVLTF
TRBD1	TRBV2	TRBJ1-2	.	TGTGCCAGCAGAAGCAGACAGGGGGAAGGCTACACCTTC	CASRSRQGEGYTF
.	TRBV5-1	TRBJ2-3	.	TGCGCCAGCAGAGGTGACGGTCTTGACACAGATACGCAGTATTTT	CASRGDGLDTDTQYF
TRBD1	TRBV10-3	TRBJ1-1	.	TGTGCCATCAGACAGGGGTTGAACACTGAAGCTTTCTTT	CAIRQGLNTEAFF
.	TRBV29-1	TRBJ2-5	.	TGCAGCGTTGAAGCACGTCTACCCGTGCAGGGGAGGATAGAGACCCAGTACTTC	CSVEARLPVQGRIETQYF
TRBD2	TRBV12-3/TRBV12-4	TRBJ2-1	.	TGTGCCAGCAGACCCCTAGCGGGGACGTACAATGAGCAGTTCTTC	CASRPLAGTYNEQFF
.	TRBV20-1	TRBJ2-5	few	TGCAGTGCTAGAGCGGCAGAAGAGCAGTACTTC	CSARAAEEQYF
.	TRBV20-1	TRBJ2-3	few	TGCAGTGCCTTAGAGCGAGTGGGCACAGATACGCAGTATTTT	CSALERVGTDTQYF
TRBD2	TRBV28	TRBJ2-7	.	TGTGCCAGCAGCCGCACTAGCGGGCACTACGAGCAGTACTTC	CASSRTSGHYEQYF
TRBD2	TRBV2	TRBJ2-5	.	TGTGCCAGCAGTAAGCTAGCGGGCGAGACCCAGTACTTC	CASSKLAGETQYF
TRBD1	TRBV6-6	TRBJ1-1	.	TGTGCCAGCAGCAGCACAGGGGCCCTCACTGAAGCTTTCTTT	CASSSTGALTEAFF